Listed below are T cell receptor beta chains from one sample, sequenced in a study of T-cell memory formation after mild COVID-19. Each CDR3 protein is one row after TCRdb ran MiXCR on the 5' RACE reads. The sample lists 540,000 or so distinct CDR3 sequences; roughly 21% were seen once. The sample comprised PBMCs or a T cell subset sorted from them (not recorded which). These receptors all stem from an adult woman who had mild COVID-19 (a few samples of this study predate the infection). Cell type and time point are not known. CDR3s include the opening cysteine and the closing phenylalanine or tryptophan. A D gene is named only where the DNA matches it firmly. Clone size appears in some rows only: once, few, many, or a class for an expanded clone.

J gene: TRBJ2-7; clone size: few; V gene: TRBV9; D gene: .; CDR3 DNA: TGTGCCAGCAGCCCGGGCGCAGGAACCTCCTACGAGCAGTACTTC; CDR3 protein: CASSPGAGTSYEQYF
J gene: TRBJ2-4; clone size: few; V gene: TRBV15; D gene: .; CDR3 DNA: TGTGCCACCCCTCTTGGTGGCAAAAACATTCAGTACTTC; CDR3 protein: CATPLGGKNIQYF
J gene: TRBJ2-2; clone size: few; V gene: TRBV5-5; D gene: TRBD1; CDR3 DNA: TGTGCCAGCAGCTTGGGGACAGGGGTTCCCGGGGAGCTGTTTTTT; CDR3 protein: CASSLGTGVPGELFF
J gene: TRBJ2-5; clone size: many; V gene: TRBV7-2; D gene: .; CDR3 DNA: TGTGCCAGCAGCCCCGACAGGCAAGAGACCCAGTACTTC; CDR3 protein: CASSPDRQETQYF
J gene: TRBJ2-5; clone size: few; V gene: TRBV4-1; D gene: .; CDR3 DNA: TGCGCCAGCAGCCAAGATCAGCCGGCCTCACTCCAAGAGACCCAGTACTTC; CDR3 protein: CASSQDQPASLQETQYF
J gene: TRBJ2-1; clone size: many; V gene: TRBV4-2; D gene: .; CDR3 DNA: TGTGCCAGCAGCCAAGGAGAGGAGCAGTTCTTC; CDR3 protein: CASSQGEEQFF
J gene: TRBJ1-1; clone size: .; V gene: TRBV11-1; D gene: .; CDR3 DNA: TGTGCCAGCAGTCCACCGACGGGGATGAACACTGAAGCTTTCTTT; CDR3 protein: CASSPPTGMNTEAFF
J gene: TRBJ2-1; clone size: .; V gene: TRBV29-1; D gene: .; CDR3 DNA: TGCAGCTCGAGTACGGGGAGCTCCTACAATGAGCAGTTCTTC; CDR3 protein: CSSSTGSSYNEQFF
J gene: TRBJ1-1; clone size: many; V gene: TRBV7-9; D gene: .; CDR3 DNA: TGTGCCAGCAGCCCTCGGTTGGCAGGAGGAGTCACTGAAGCTTTCTTT; CDR3 protein: CASSPRLAGGVTEAFF
J gene: TRBJ1-2; clone size: few; V gene: TRBV24-1; D gene: TRBD1; CDR3 DNA: TGTGCCACCAGTGGCATACAGGGGGCATTCTATGGCTACACCTTC; CDR3 protein: CATSGIQGAFYGYTF
J gene: TRBJ2-5; clone size: many; V gene: TRBV5-6; D gene: .; CDR3 DNA: TGTGCCAGCAGCTTGGGCACCCAAGAGACCCAGTACTTC; CDR3 protein: CASSLGTQETQYF
J gene: TRBJ2-7; clone size: few; V gene: TRBV12-3/TRBV12-4; D gene: TRBD1; CDR3 DNA: TGTGCCAGCACCACAGGGGCTCTTTACGAGCAGTACTTC; CDR3 protein: CASTTGALYEQYF
J gene: TRBJ2-1; clone size: once; V gene: TRBV5-1; D gene: TRBD2; CDR3 DNA: TGCGCCAGCAGCTATCCGGGAGGCACCTACAATGAGCAGTTCTTC; CDR3 protein: CASSYPGGTYNEQFF
J gene: TRBJ1-1; clone size: .; V gene: TRBV18; D gene: .; CDR3 DNA: TGTGCCAGCTCACCACCAGGAGTACAGAACACTGAAGCTTTCTTT; CDR3 protein: CASSPPGVQNTEAFF
J gene: TRBJ2-5; clone size: few; V gene: TRBV4-1; D gene: TRBD2; CDR3 DNA: TGCGCCAGCAGCCTTAGACTAGCGGTAGATCAAGAGACCCAGTACTTC; CDR3 protein: CASSLRLAVDQETQYF
J gene: TRBJ2-3; clone size: few; V gene: TRBV15; D gene: TRBD2; CDR3 DNA: TGTGCCACCAGCAGAAATAGCGGGAGCTCGGGCACAGATACGCAGTATTTT; CDR3 protein: CATSRNSGSSGTDTQYF
J gene: TRBJ2-5; clone size: .; V gene: TRBV4-1; D gene: TRBD2; CDR3 DNA: TGCGCCAGCAGCCGCACGGAGCGGGGGGAACAAGAGACCCAGTACTTC; CDR3 protein: CASSRTERGEQETQYF
J gene: TRBJ2-2; clone size: .; V gene: TRBV2; D gene: TRBD2; CDR3 DNA: TGTGCCAGCAGGTGGGCTAGCGGGAGAAACACCGGGGAGCTGTTTTTT; CDR3 protein: CASRWASGRNTGELFF
J gene: TRBJ2-2; clone size: .; V gene: TRBV30; D gene: .; CDR3 DNA: TGTGCCTGGAGTGTATTGGACATAGACACCGGGGAGCTGTTTTTT; CDR3 protein: CAWSVLDIDTGELFF
J gene: TRBJ2-2; clone size: many; V gene: TRBV7-6; D gene: .; CDR3 DNA: TGTGCCAGCAGCTTAAACCCTAACACCGGGGAGCTGTTTTTT; CDR3 protein: CASSLNPNTGELFF
J gene: TRBJ2-2; clone size: .; V gene: TRBV5-1; D gene: .; CDR3 DNA: TGCGCCAGCAGCCCGGACGCGAACACCGGGGAGCTGTTTTTT; CDR3 protein: CASSPDANTGELFF
J gene: TRBJ1-2; clone size: few; V gene: TRBV7-9; D gene: .; CDR3 DNA: TGTGCCAGCAGCTCACGCGGACGGAACTATGGCTACACCTTC; CDR3 protein: CASSSRGRNYGYTF
J gene: TRBJ2-7; clone size: few; V gene: TRBV29-1; D gene: TRBD1; CDR3 DNA: TGCAGCGTCTTCGGGACAGGGCTTAACGAGCAGTACTTC; CDR3 protein: CSVFGTGLNEQYF
J gene: TRBJ2-1; clone size: .; V gene: TRBV12-3/TRBV12-4; D gene: TRBD2; CDR3 DNA: TGTGCCAGCAGTTTGGTACGACTAGCGGCAACCTACAATGAGCAGTTCTTC; CDR3 protein: CASSLVRLAATYNEQFF
J gene: TRBJ1-1; clone size: .; V gene: TRBV5-4; D gene: .; CDR3 DNA: TGTGCCAGCAGCCGAGCGCGGGCGGGTGAAGCTTTCTTT; CDR3 protein: CASSRARAGEAFF
J gene: TRBJ2-2; clone size: many; V gene: TRBV4-1; D gene: TRBD1; CDR3 DNA: TGCGCCAGCAGCCAGACGTATGGGACAGGGAACACCGGGGAGCTGTTTTTT; CDR3 protein: CASSQTYGTGNTGELFF
J gene: TRBJ1-1; clone size: .; V gene: TRBV5-5; D gene: .; CDR3 DNA: TGTGCCAGCAGCTTGGTCCATGGGGGAGGTAGAGTTGAAGCTTTCTTT; CDR3 protein: CASSLVHGGGRVEAFF
J gene: TRBJ2-1; clone size: few; V gene: TRBV19; D gene: TRBD2; CDR3 DNA: TGTGCCAGTAGTATATTAGCGGGGACATACAATGAGCAGTTCTTC; CDR3 protein: CASSILAGTYNEQFF
J gene: TRBJ2-3; clone size: .; V gene: TRBV18; D gene: TRBD1; CDR3 DNA: TGTGCCAGCTCACCACTCCCCGGGACAGGGGGCACAGATACGCAGTATTTT; CDR3 protein: CASSPLPGTGGTDTQYF
J gene: TRBJ1-5; clone size: .; V gene: TRBV30; D gene: TRBD1; CDR3 DNA: TGTGCCTGGAGTGTGACAGGGGGCAATCAGCCCCAGCATTTT; CDR3 protein: CAWSVTGGNQPQHF
J gene: TRBJ2-1; clone size: .; V gene: TRBV6-2/TRBV6-3; D gene: .; CDR3 DNA: TGTGCCAGCAGTTACTCAACAGGGAGGACTAATGAGCAGTTCTTC; CDR3 protein: CASSYSTGRTNEQFF
J gene: TRBJ2-5; clone size: .; V gene: TRBV9; D gene: TRBD1; CDR3 DNA: TGTGCCAGCAGTCACCGGGACAGCCTTACGGGGACCCAGTACTTC; CDR3 protein: CASSHRDSLTGTQYF